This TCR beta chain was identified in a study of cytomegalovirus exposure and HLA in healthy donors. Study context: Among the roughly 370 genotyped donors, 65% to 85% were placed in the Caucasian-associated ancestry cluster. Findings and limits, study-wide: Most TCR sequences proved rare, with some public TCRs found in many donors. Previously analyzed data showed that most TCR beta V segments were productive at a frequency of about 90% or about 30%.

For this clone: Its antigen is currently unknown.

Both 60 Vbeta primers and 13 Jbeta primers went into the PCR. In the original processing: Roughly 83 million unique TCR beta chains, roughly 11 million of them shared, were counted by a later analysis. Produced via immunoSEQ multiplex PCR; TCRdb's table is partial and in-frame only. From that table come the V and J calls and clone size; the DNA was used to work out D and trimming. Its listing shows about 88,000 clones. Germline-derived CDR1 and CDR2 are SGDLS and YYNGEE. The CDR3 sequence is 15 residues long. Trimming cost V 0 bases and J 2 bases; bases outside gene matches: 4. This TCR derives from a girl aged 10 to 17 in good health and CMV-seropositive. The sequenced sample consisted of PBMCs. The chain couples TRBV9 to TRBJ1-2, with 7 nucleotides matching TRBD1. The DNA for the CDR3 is TGTGCCAGCAGCGTAGGTCGGGACAGCAACTATGGCTACACCTTC. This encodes CASSVGRDSNYGYTF.